These T cell receptor beta chains were read from a single sample in a study of cytomegalovirus exposure and HLA in healthy donors. The protocol was immunoSEQ multiplex PCR, while the TCRdb copy is restricted to in-frame clones and leaves out a portion. The data contain about 78,000 clones, over 60% of them singletons. Sequencing used PBMCs. The receptors derive from a woman between 40 and 50 years old in good health and CMV-seropositive. Each CDR3 is given without its conserved first and last residue. The order of the fields is CDR3 protein, D gene, V gene, J gene. D genes are given only for firm matches.

CDR3: ASSLGQGSEKLF
D: NA
V: TRBV5-6
J: TRBJ1-4

CDR3: ASGSGRSTGELF
D: TRBD2
V: TRBV19
J: TRBJ2-2

CDR3: ASNNDPRGPNTEAF
D: TRBD1
V: TRBV19
J: TRBJ1-1

CDR3: ATGQGGWYEQY
D: TRBD1
V: TRBV10-3
J: TRBJ2-7

CDR3: ASSESGLAGRYQEQF
D: TRBD2
V: TRBV2
J: TRBJ2-1

CDR3: ASSRRGYTEAF
D: NA
V: TRBV28
J: TRBJ1-1

CDR3: ASSLIGATNEKLF
D: NA
V: TRBV5-6
J: TRBJ1-4

CDR3: ASRAGTGPDGSSGNTIY
D: TRBD1
V: TRBV2
J: TRBJ1-3

CDR3: ASSRSTGPDTEAF
D: TRBD1
V: TRBV18
J: TRBJ1-1

CDR3: SVELAGGTDTQY
D: NA
V: TRBV29-1
J: TRBJ2-3

CDR3: ASSASHLQNTEAF
D: NA
V: TRBV9
J: TRBJ1-1

CDR3: ASSLTPETQY
D: NA
V: TRBV7-2
J: TRBJ2-5

CDR3: ASRSGRINQPQH
D: NA
V: TRBV19
J: TRBJ1-5

CDR3: ASTSGGTAYEQY
D: NA
V: TRBV28
J: TRBJ2-7

CDR3: ASTGLAGTNTGELF
D: TRBD2
V: TRBV19
J: TRBJ2-2

CDR3: ASSQGTQVTEAF
D: NA
V: TRBV5-1
J: TRBJ1-1

CDR3: ASSLSGARWETQY
D: TRBD2
V: TRBV4-1
J: TRBJ2-5

CDR3: ASSPGQLGSYEQY
D: NA
V: TRBV6-6
J: NA

CDR3: ASRGHNYEQY
D: NA
V: TRBV6-5
J: TRBJ2-7

CDR3: AIINGDTGELF
D: NA
V: TRBV10-3
J: TRBJ2-2

CDR3: ASSLGQNTDTQY
D: NA
V: TRBV5-1
J: TRBJ2-3

CDR3: ASSVDMIYGYT
D: NA
V: TRBV6-1
J: TRBJ1-2

CDR3: ASSYEPGQGNNEQF
D: TRBD1
V: TRBV7-9
J: TRBJ2-1

CDR3: ASSLSQADYEQY
D: NA
V: TRBV27
J: TRBJ2-7

CDR3: ASSRTGERAF
D: TRBD1
V: TRBV7-2
J: TRBJ1-1

CDR3: ASSERGQGSQPQH
D: TRBD1
V: TRBV2
J: TRBJ1-5

CDR3: ASSLTGYEQY
D: NA
V: TRBV7-9
J: TRBJ2-7

CDR3: ASHPQGARYGYT
D: NA
V: TRBV28
J: TRBJ1-2

CDR3: ASSERQAGANVLT
D: NA
V: TRBV2
J: TRBJ2-6

CDR3: ASSPRRAGGTYNEQF
D: TRBD2
V: TRBV7-6
J: TRBJ2-1

CDR3: ACLGTNYGYP
D: NA
V: TRBV30
J: TRBJ1-2

CDR3: ASSHTRADTQY
D: NA
V: TRBV5-6
J: TRBJ2-3

CDR3: ASSFAQAGLNTEAF
D: NA
V: TRBV13
J: TRBJ1-1

CDR3: ASSFVSSGRGNTQY
D: TRBD2
V: TRBV7-2
J: TRBJ2-3

CDR3: ASSDPSGVAGQYNEQF
D: TRBD2
V: TRBV25-1
J: TRBJ2-1

CDR3: ASSYSEGGDGYT
D: NA
V: TRBV6-5
J: TRBJ1-2

CDR3: ASSDQKTGNTEAF
D: NA
V: TRBV6-4
J: TRBJ1-1

CDR3: ASASVGQNTDTQY
D: NA
V: TRBV6-1
J: TRBJ2-3

CDR3: ASAYQWRDQPQH
D: NA
V: TRBV28
J: TRBJ1-5

CDR3: ASTSQGAYEQY
D: TRBD1
V: TRBV28
J: TRBJ2-7

CDR3: ASSQTSENEQF
D: TRBD2
V: TRBV6-4
J: TRBJ2-1

CDR3: ASSLQAGLSYNEQF
D: TRBD2
V: TRBV2
J: TRBJ2-1

CDR3: ASSSTGARNTEAF
D: TRBD1
V: TRBV28
J: TRBJ1-1

CDR3: ASSLAGGIYEQY
D: NA
V: TRBV7-2
J: TRBJ2-7

CDR3: ASRAGQGNQY
D: NA
V: TRBV6-1
J: TRBJ2-5

CDR3: ASTIGVFTGELF
D: NA
V: TRBV19
J: TRBJ2-2

CDR3: ASSGDRGSSGNTIY
D: TRBD1
V: TRBV6-1
J: TRBJ1-3

CDR3: SVEFGGSPPEQY
D: NA
V: TRBV29-1
J: NA

CDR3: ATWDRGKPNTEAF
D: TRBD1
V: TRBV19
J: TRBJ1-1

CDR3: ASSLARSVETQY
D: NA
V: TRBV5-1
J: TRBJ2-5

CDR3: AGSRSGTGYNEQF
D: TRBD1
V: TRBV6-5
J: TRBJ2-1

CDR3: ASSLTGVHNEQF
D: NA
V: TRBV27
J: TRBJ2-1

CDR3: ASSLTLREGRDTDTQY
D: TRBD2
V: TRBV5-6
J: TRBJ2-3

CDR3: ASSPTRQGRNIQY
D: TRBD1
V: TRBV6-5
J: TRBJ2-4